Sequencing of this T cell receptor (beta chain) was carried out in a study of cytomegalovirus exposure and HLA in healthy donors. Study-wide results and limits: Most TCR sequences were rare, but some public TCRs occurred in many donors.

PCR used 60 Vbeta primers and 13 Jbeta primers. Libraries were prepared by immunoSEQ multiplex PCR; TCRdb keeps only in-frame clonotypes and omits some of them. The sample yields 100,000 or so clones, 75% to 85% seen once. Participants comprised healthy donors of bone marrow. Concerning this clone: Its target is not known. The same CDR3 also results from other DNA sequences found in this sample.

The TCR originated in a man younger than 30 in good health and CMV-seronegative. Sequenced sample: PBMCs.

DNA for the CDR3: TGTGCCAGCAGTTCGCGGGAGACCCAGTACTTC. Its translation is CASSSRETQYF. The chain links TRBV27 to TRBJ2-5; unclear D gene. CDR1 is MNHEY, CDR2 SMNVEV, per germline (reference sequence). CDR3 length equals 11 residues. V lost 4 bases and J 5 bases, leaving 5 bases between the germline ends.